These 16 T cell receptor beta chains came from one sample sequenced in a study of CD8 T cells in Susac syndrome. Random-hexamer reverse transcription was applied to roughly 0.5 to 1 ug RNA. MiXCR, run by TCRdb on the immunoSEQ multiplex PCR reads, gives a single entry per CDR3 protein. The data contain roughly 89,000 distinct CDR3 sequences, roughly 96% of them seen just once; the ten biggest clones take up more than 0.55%. Sequenced: CD8+ T cells from PBMCs. All receptors derive from a human donor with Susac syndrome.

J is TRBJ2-6 and V is TRBV30, with D hard to call. The CDR3 contains 13 residues. V was cut by 2 bases and J by 3 bases, with 5 bases left in between. CDR1 is GTSNPN, CDR2 SVGIG, per germline (reference sequence). Written as DNA, the CDR3 is TGTGCCTGGAGTCGAAGTGGGGCCAACGTCCTGACTTTC. Encoded protein: CAWSRSGANVLTF.

This rearrangement joins TRBV7-9 to TRBJ1-4; no definite D call. The CDR3 length is 15 residues. Trimming cost V 1 base and J 8 bases, with 14 bases left between them. CDR1 and CDR2 from the germline V gene are SEHNR and FQNEAQ (reference sequence). The CDR3 spells CASSLDPGRREKLFF. In DNA form, the CDR3 reads TGTGCCAGCAGCTTAGATCCCGGTCGGCGGGAAAAACTGTTTTTT.

The J gene is TRBJ2-5, the V gene TRBV6-2 or TRBV6-3, with D possibly matching TRBD2 (5 bases). From germline, CDR1 is MNHEY and CDR2 SVGEGT. This CDR3 has 13 residues. The V and J ends lost 5 bases and 0 bases respectively, with 7 bases between them. The CDR3 sequence is CASSPGYQETQYF. The CDR3 nucleotides are TGTGCCAGCAGTCCGGGGTACCAAGAGACCCAGTACTTC.

This rearrangement joins TRBV5-1 to TRBJ2-5; D is unclear. V was cut by 7 bases and J by 2 bases, with 12 bases left in between. The CDR3 has 13 amino acids. From germline, CDR1 is SGHRS and CDR2 YFSETQ. The CDR3 loop reads CASLSEPQETQYF. CDR3 nucleotides: TGCGCCAGCCTCAGTGAACCTCAAGAGACCCAGTACTTC.

This chain joins TRBV19 and TRBJ2-6; either TRBD1 or TRBD2 may fit D (6 bases each). Trimming took off 8 bases at V and 2 bases at J, with 13 bases between the two ends. CDR3 length: 15 residues. Germline V lookup: CDR1 LNHDA, CDR2 SQIVND (reference sequence). The CDR3 is CASLRRGAGANVLTF. In DNA, the CDR3 is TGTGCCAGTCTCCGTAGGGGGGCTGGGGCCAACGTCCTGACTTTC.

The chain uses TRBV30 and TRBJ1-1, with D uncertain. From germline, CDR1 is GTSNPN and CDR2 SVGIG (reference sequence). V lost 1 base and J 1 base, leaving 10 bases between the germline ends. The CDR3 covers 14 residues. CDR3 loop: CAWSGRQKNTEAFF. The CDR3 region has the DNA TGTGCCTGGAGTGGGCGGCAGAAGAACACTGAAGCTTTCTTT. Full variable domain (missing parts from reference TRBV30 and TRBJ1-1): SQTIHQWPATLVQPVGSPLSLECTVEGTSNPNLYWYRQAAGRGLQLLFYSVGIGQISSEVPQNLSASRPQDRQFILSSKKLLLSDSGFYLCAWSGRQKNTEAFFGQGTRLTVV.

The rearrangement links TRBV30 to TRBJ2-7; D uncertain. Germline assignment: CDR1 GTSNPN and CDR2 SVGIG (reference sequence). Trimming pared 4 bases from V and 3 bases from J, leaving 7 bases between. The CDR3 is 11 amino acids. The CDR3 is CAWTAGYEQYF. Here the CDR3 DNA reads TGTGCCTGGACCGCCGGCTACGAGCAGTACTTC.

This chain joins TRBV29-1 and TRBJ2-4; perhaps TRBD1 as D (6 bases). V lost 3 bases and J 6 bases, leaving 21 bases between the germline ends. Germline assignment: CDR1 SQVTM and CDR2 ANQGSEA. This CDR3 has 16 residues. The CDR3: CSVDGTGSGIGNIQYF. The CDR3 nucleotides read TGCAGCGTTGACGGAACAGGGTCTGGGATTGGAAACATTCAGTACTTC.

V and J are TRBV19 and TRBJ2-6; D unresolved. Germline CDR1 and CDR2: LNHDA and SQIVND (reference sequence). The CDR3 totals 15 residues. V shed 3 bases and J shed 0 bases, with 6 bases lying between them. This chain's CDR3 is CASSMADSGANVLTF. The CDR3 DNA is TGTGCCAGTAGTATGGCAGACTCTGGGGCCAACGTCCTGACTTTC.

The chain recombines TRBV12-3 or TRBV12-4 with TRBJ2-3, with D tentatively TRBD1 (6 bases). V was pared by 6 bases and J by 1 base, with 23 bases between. This CDR3 is 18 amino acids long. Here the CDR3 reads CASSPRDNHLLGTDTQYF. The CDR3 bases are TGTGCCAGCAGCCCCCGGGACAACCATTTGTTGGGCACAGATACGCAGTATTTT.

This sequence joins TRBV12-3 or TRBV12-4 and TRBJ1-5; TRBD1 aligns across 7 bases. V was clipped by 6 bases and J by 6 bases; unmatched bases: 5. This CDR3 is 13 amino acids long. DNA for the CDR3: TGTGCCAGCAGGGCAGGGGGTAGTCAGCCCCAGCATTTT. Its protein is CASRAGGSQPQHF.

V and J are TRBV19 and TRBJ1-1; D gene ambiguous. Trimming cost V 3 bases and J 5 bases, with 10 bases left between them. Germline values: CDR1 LNHDA, CDR2 SQIVND (reference sequence). There are 13 residues in the CDR3. CDR3 protein: CASSIGVRTEAFF. CDR3 bases: TGTGCCAGTAGTATCGGGGTGCGAACTGAAGCTTTCTTT.

V and J are TRBV20-1 and TRBJ2-7, with D maybe TRBD1 (5 bases). In germline, CDR1 is DFQATT, CDR2 SNEGSKA (reference sequence). CDR3 length equals 15 residues. The V end was cut by 6 bases, the J end by 0 bases, with 18 bases between. For the CDR3, the DNA is TGCAGTGCCAGGATGGGGCAGGAGAGCTCCTACGAGCAGTACTTC. Encoded protein: CSARMGQESSYEQYF.

This chain uses TRBV11-2 with TRBJ2-5; 14 nucleotides match TRBD2. The CDR3 runs to 16 residues. The V and J ends lost 6 bases and 0 bases, in that order; junction bases with no gene match: 3. Germline V CDR1 and CDR2: SGHAT, FQNNGV. The CDR3 sequence: CASSRGLAGDQETQYF. CDR3 coding DNA: TGTGCCAGCAGTCGGGGACTAGCGGGGGACCAAGAGACCCAGTACTTC.

The chain couples TRBV30 to TRBJ1-1; D remains ambiguous. Germline loops: CDR1 GTSNPN, CDR2 SVGIG (reference sequence). This CDR3 is 10 amino acids long. Trimming took 3 bases from V and 7 from J, leaving 6 bases between them. This CDR3 is CAWSGVEAFF. CDR3 in DNA: TGTGCCTGGAGCGGAGTTGAAGCTTTCTTT.

The rearrangement uses TRBV29-1 and TRBJ1-5; TRBD1 is a possible D gene (6 bases). This CDR3 is built from 13 residues. Germline CDR1 reads SQVTM; CDR2 reads ANQGSEA. Trimming pared 4 bases from V and 0 bases from J, leaving 7 bases between. The CDR3 nucleotides are TGCAGCGTTGGGACAGATAGCAATCAGCCCCAGCATTTT. Its translation is CSVGTDSNQPQHF.